The 30 T cell receptor beta chains listed next were all sequenced from one sample in a study of regulatory T cells in long-lasting Graves disease listed by TCRdb under 2021. The time point label corresponds to: persistent/refractory GD, antithyroid drugs over 5 years with positive TRAb. RNA was extracted from PBMCs in TRIzol for both TCR sequencing and RNA sequencing. Libraries were prepared through multiplex PCR. The instrument was an Illumina HiSeq 4000. To build TCR beta libraries, CDR3 regions were amplified by Arm-PCR using iRepertoire HTBI primers. The raw public data were reprocessed by TCRdb itself: fastp quality trimming at Q25, MiXCR clonotype calling, in-frame beta chains only. A single entry per CDR3 protein holds the most common genes and DNA from its merged rows. The sample table holds approximately 360,000 distinct CDR3 sequences, of which 20% to 25% were seen once. The top ten hold approximately 27% of the sample.

The specimen comprised peripheral blood mononuclear cells (PBMCs), sampled when the disease was refractory, from a patient treated with antithyroid drugs. All receptors come from a middle-aged woman with Graves disease. Donor details come from another sample of the same person, matched by shared clones.

Turning to this clonotype: A much larger clone sits a single nucleotide away, making a read error possible. The J gene is TRBJ2-5, the V gene TRBV15; unclear D gene. The V gene's germline CDR1 is LNHNV and CDR2 YYDKDF (reference sequence). CDR3 length: 12 residues. The DNA for the CDR3 is TGTGCCACCCGCGGCGGCCAAGAGACCCGGTACTTC. Translation gives CATRGGQETRYF.

The CDR3 loop is CASSKDHSYGYTF. CDR3 coding DNA: TGTGCCAGCAGCAAGGACCACAGCTATGGCTACACCTTC. The chain links TRBV12-3 or TRBV12-4 to TRBJ1-2; D ambiguous. V was shortened by 6 bases and J by 4 bases, with 12 bases between the two germline ends. The CDR3 loop spans 13 amino acids.

The CDR3 DNA is TGTGCCAGCAGTTTACCTCGCCAGGGACAGGGGGCTCGAGATACGCAGTATTTT. Encoded protein: CASSLPRQGQGARDTQYF. J is TRBJ2-3 and V is TRBV28, with 12 nucleotides matching TRBD1. This CDR3 contains 18 residues. Trimming cost V 2 bases and J 5 bases; bases outside gene matches: 11. Per germline, CDR1 MDHEN and CDR2 SYDVKM. Full variable domain (missing parts from reference TRBV28 and TRBJ2-3): DVKVTQSSRYLVKRTGEKVFLECVQDMDHENMFWYRQDPGLGLRLIYFSYDVKMKEKGDIPEGYSVSREKKERFSLILESASTNQTSMYLCASSLPRQGQGARDTQYFGPGTRLTVL.

This clonotype appeared many times. CDR3 residues: CSVYLNTGELFF. For the CDR3, the DNA is TGCAGCGTTTACTTGAACACCGGGGAGCTGTTTTTT. V is TRBV29-1 and J is TRBJ2-2, with D uncertain. V was pared by 5 bases and J by 1 base, with 5 bases between. This CDR3 comprises 12 residues. Looked up from germline, CDR1 is SQVTM and CDR2 is ANQGSEA.

This clonotype was found many times. This chain links TRBV28 with TRBJ1-5, with D possibly TRBD1 on 6 matching bases. The ends were cut back, 6 bases at V and 6 bases at J, with 12 bases in the middle. This CDR3 has 13 residues. Germline CDR1 and CDR2: MDHEN and SYDVKM. The CDR3 sequence: CASRAQGSQPQHF. The CDR3 region has the DNA TGTGCCAGCAGAGCTCAGGGGAGTCAGCCCCAGCATTTT.

The sample holds many counts of this clonotype. The V gene is TRBV2, the J gene TRBJ1-5; the D is unclear. The V and J ends lost 6 bases and 2 bases respectively, with 14 bases between them. Germline V gene lookup returns CDR1 SNHLY and CDR2 FYNNEI. There are 15 residues in the CDR3. Here the CDR3 DNA reads TGTGCCAGCAGGGACGCGTGGCAGGGCAATCAGCCCCAGCATTTT. It encodes CASRDAWQGNQPQHF.

This clonotype was seen a few times. This sequence joins TRBV5-1 and TRBJ1-2; maybe TRBD1 (6 bases). The CDR3 length is 12 residues. The germline V and J ends were trimmed by 2 bases and 6 bases, with 8 bases remaining between them. Germline V gives CDR1 SGHRS, CDR2 YFSETQ. This CDR3 is CASSFSGDGYTF. CDR3 DNA sequence: TGCGCCAGCAGCTTCTCAGGGGATGGCTACACCTTC.

As regards this clonotype: This may arise from a read error, as a much more abundant clone is one base away. The chain carries TRBV27 and TRBJ1-1; D is unclear. The CDR3 runs 16 residues. Per the germline V gene, CDR1 is MNHEY and CDR2 is SMNVEV (reference sequence). This CDR3 reads CASSLSFRSRNTGAFF. CDR3 bases: TGTGCCAGCAGTTTATCATTCAGATCAAGGAACACTGGAGCTTTCTTT.

The rearrangement links TRBV2 to TRBJ2-3; 7 nucleotides match TRBD2. The ends lost 1 base at V and 1 base at J; junction bases unmatched: 2. The CDR3 has 15 residues. The germline V gene encodes CDR1 SNHLY and CDR2 FYNNEI. The CDR3 loop reads CASSEGAGGTDTQYF. DNA for the CDR3: TGTGCCAGCAGTGAAGGGGCGGGAGGCACAGATACGCAGTATTTT.

This clonotype has more than one count but fewer than ten. V is TRBV11-2 and J is TRBJ2-1; TRBD1 might be the D (6 bases). The CDR3 has 15 amino acids. The germline V and J ends were trimmed by 1 base and 16 bases, with 23 bases remaining between them. CDR1 is SGHAT, CDR2 FQNNGV, per germline. The DNA for the CDR3 is TGTGCCAGCAGCTTAGTTCCAGGACAGATGGGGAAAAGATTCTTC. The encoded protein is CASSLVPGQMGKRFF.

This chain links TRBV11-2 with TRBJ2-7; 9 nucleotides agree with TRBD1. Germline V lookup: CDR1 SGHAT, CDR2 FQNNGV. V lost 4 bases to trimming and J lost 6 bases; unmatched junction nucleotides: 7. The CDR3 has 14 amino acids. CDR3 sequence (DNA): TGTGCCAGCAGCTCCGGACAGGGGAGGGTCGAGCAGTACTTC. This translates into CASSSGQGRVEQYF.

Comment on this clonotype: The conserved closing phenylalanine or tryptophan is absent in this CDR3, likely reflecting a read error. This rearrangement joins TRBV29-1 to TRBJ2-7; D is possibly TRBD2 (6 bases). This CDR3 comprises 14 residues. Deletions cut 5 bases from V and 3 bases from J, with 17 bases between. Germline V gene lookup returns CDR1 SQVTM and CDR2 ANQGSEA. CDR3 sequence reads: CSVSLWGDRYEQYL. For the CDR3, the DNA is TGCAGCGTTAGCCTCTGGGGGGACCGCTACGAGCAGTACCTC.

This clonotype has just a few counts. CDR3: CASTDGMSSYEQYF. In DNA, the CDR3 is TGTGCCAGCACCGACGGAATGAGCTCCTACGAGCAGTACTTC. This chain joins TRBV6-7 and TRBJ2-7; D unresolved. TRBV6-7 counts as an open reading frame of uncertain function. CDR3 length equals 14 residues. Trimming left V 7 bases short and J 0 bases short, with 13 bases between.

This clonotype was found a few times. The chain has TRBV5-6 and TRBJ2-2, with a tentative D call TRBD2 (7 bases). Looked up from germline, CDR1 is SGHDT and CDR2 is YYEEEE. Trimming cost V 4 bases and J 4 bases, with 17 bases left between them. The CDR3 is 16 residues long. The CDR3 here is CASSRGAEEITGELFF. Written as DNA, the CDR3 is TGTGCCAGCAGCCGGGGGGCGGAGGAGATCACCGGGGAGCTGTTTTTT.

Many counts were recorded for this clonotype. This sequence joins TRBV28 and TRBJ1-5, with D unresolved. This CDR3 contains 14 residues. Germline CDR1 reads MDHEN; CDR2 reads SYDVKM. V lost 3 bases, J lost 0 bases, and 6 bases lay in between. The CDR3 loop is CASSFFGSNQPQHF. DNA of the CDR3: TGTGCCAGCAGTTTTTTTGGTAGCAATCAGCCCCAGCATTTT. The full variable domain, rest sourced from reference TRBV28 and TRBJ1-5, is DVKVTQSSRYLVKRTGEKVFLECVQDMDHENMFWYRQDPGLGLRLIYFSYDVKMKEKGDIPEGYSVSREKKERFSLILESASTNQTSMYLCASSFFGSNQPQHFGDGTRLSIL.

This clonotype has more than one count but fewer than ten. The chain uses TRBV7-9 and TRBJ1-1; TRBD1 might be the D (6 bases). Germline V gene data show CDR1 as SEHNR and CDR2 as FQNEAQ (reference sequence). Trimming took 2 bases from V and 0 from J, leaving 16 bases between them. The CDR3 covers 17 residues. CDR3 loop: CASSLSSWGRLNTEAFF. CDR3 bases: TGTGCCAGCAGCTTATCCTCTTGGGGGCGGCTGAACACTGAAGCTTTCTTT.

This clonotype has ten or more counts. The V call is TRBV10-3, the J call TRBJ1-4; tentative D call: TRBD1 (5 bases). V lost 5 bases and J lost 5, with 9 bases in between. The CDR3 runs 13 residues. Germline CDR1 is ENHRY and CDR2 is SYGVKD. The CDR3 sequence: CAISMGQNEKLFF. In nucleotides, the CDR3 is TGTGCCATCAGTATGGGGCAGAATGAAAAACTGTTTTTT.

In regard to this clonotype: A much larger clone differs by one base, so this may be a read error. This sequence joins TRBV6-1 and TRBJ2-4, with a weak D call TRBD1 (5 bases). Germline CDR1 and CDR2: MNHNS and SASEGT. With 3 bases removed from V and 9 bases from J, the gap between germline ends came to 18 bases. This CDR3 is 15 amino acids long. The DNA for the CDR3 is TGTGCCAGCAGTGAGTCATTACAGGCCCAGGGCATTCAGTACTTC. This encodes CASSESLQAQGIQYF.

This clonotype was counted many times. DNA for the CDR3: TGTGCCAGCAGTTGGCAGGGTGAAAAACTGTTTTTT. Its translation is CASSWQGEKLFF. The chain employs TRBV12-3 or TRBV12-4 and TRBJ1-4, with D perhaps TRBD1 (5 bases). Between the trimmed V and J ends, which lost 4 bases and 7 bases, there was a span of 7 bases. The CDR3 runs to 12 residues.

This clonotype was detected ten times or more. V and J are TRBV7-2 and TRBJ1-5, with 7 bases identical to TRBD1. Germline CDR1 SGHTA, CDR2 FQGNSA. The V and J ends lost 1 base and 6 bases, in that order; junction bases with no gene match: 6. The CDR3 is made up of 15 amino acids. The DNA for the CDR3 is TGTGCCAGCAGCTTAGTCACAGGGGAAGGTCAGCCCCAGCATTTT. It yields the protein CASSLVTGEGQPQHF.

V is TRBV19 and J is TRBJ2-7; 11 bases are shared with TRBD2. The J segment lost 4 bases and the V segment lost 10 bases, leaving 12 bases of the junction unmatched. The CDR3 sequence is 15 residues long. CDR1 and CDR2 (germline): LNHDA, SQIVND (reference sequence). CDR3 sequence: CATQGTTSGIYEQYF. The DNA for the CDR3 is TGTGCCACCCAAGGAACGACTAGCGGGATATACGAGCAGTACTTC.

The chain has TRBV6-5 and TRBJ2-1; no definite D call. Germline CDR1 and CDR2: MNHEY and SVGAGI. The CDR3 has 13 residues. The ends were cut back, 1 base at V and 6 bases at J, with 7 bases in the middle. The CDR3 loop is CASSYLMGNEQFF. The CDR3 DNA is TGTGCCAGCAGTTACTTGATGGGCAATGAGCAGTTCTTC.

There are a few counts of this clonotype. The chain carries TRBV12-3 or TRBV12-4 and TRBJ2-3; the D gene is possibly TRBD1 (6 bases). The CDR3 runs to 15 residues. V gave up 6 bases and J gave up 3 bases, with 16 bases separating them. The DNA for the CDR3 is TGTGCCAGCAGACATCCGGGACAACCGACAGATACGCAGTATTTT. This encodes CASRHPGQPTDTQYF.

This clonotype was observed at least ten times. The rearrangement links TRBV28 to TRBJ1-4, with no clear D. This CDR3 comprises 22 residues. CDR1 is MDHEN and CDR2 is SYDVKM in the germline V gene. V lost 5 bases and J lost 0, with 31 bases in between. CDR3 nucleotides: TGTGCCAGCAGTCGACCCCAGAGAGCGCGAAGAATCCTAATTGCAACTAATGAAAAACTGTTTTTT. Its protein product is CASSRPQRARRILIATNEKLFF.

This clonotype was recorded at least ten times. This chain connects TRBV7-2 to TRBJ2-5, with TRBD2 matching 8 bases. The germline gives CDR1 SGHTA, CDR2 FQGNSA. This CDR3 is built from 15 residues. V shed 5 bases, J shed 1 base, and the junction held 6 bases outside the gene matches. CDR3 DNA sequence: TGTGCCAGCAGCCCTACACTAGCGGTCCAAGAGACCCAGTACTTC. It encodes CASSPTLAVQETQYF.

This clonotype was picked up many times. The chain has TRBV11-2 and TRBJ2-4, with D perhaps TRBD2 (5 bases). CDR1 and CDR2 from the germline V gene are SGHAT and FQNNGV. Trimming cost V 1 base and J 3 bases, with 10 bases left between them. The CDR3 has 15 amino acids. The CDR3 sequence: CASSLVGSGKNIQYF. CDR3 bases: TGTGCCAGCAGCTTAGTAGGAAGCGGCAAAAACATTCAGTACTTC.

The chain carries TRBV10-2 and TRBJ2-6, with 9 bases aligning to TRBD1. This CDR3 is 17 amino acids long. Germline values: CDR1 WSHSY, CDR2 SAAADI. The trim removed 2 bases at V and 3 bases at J, leaving 5 bases unmatched. CDR3 in amino acids: CASSEGTGWRGANVLTF. The CDR3 coding sequence is TGCGCCAGCAGTGAGGGGACAGGGTGGCGTGGGGCCAACGTCCTGACTTTC.

This clonotype has more than one count but fewer than ten. The chain combines TRBV7-2 with TRBJ1-2; no reliable D call. V lost 4 bases to trimming and J lost 4 bases, with 13 bases between them. This CDR3 region has 14 residues. CDR1 is SGHTA and CDR2 is FQGNSA in the germline V gene. CDR3 coding DNA: TGTGCCAGCAGCTGGGCCGCGAATATCTATGGCTACACCTTC. Translating it yields CASSWAANIYGYTF.

In the case of this clonotype: This may be a read error, as it is one base from a much larger clone. The chain combines TRBV2 with TRBJ1-1; 7 bases are shared with TRBD1. Trimming took 8 bases from V and 1 from J; bases not matched to a gene: 4. CDR1 is SNHLY and CDR2 is FYNNEI in the germline V gene. This CDR3 contains 13 residues. CDR3 sequence: CASQGQRNTEAFF. As DNA, the CDR3 is TGTGCCAGCCAGGGACAGAGGAACACTGAAGCTTTCTTT.

The genes are TRBV18 and TRBJ1-4; D remains unclear. Trimming pared 8 bases from V and 0 bases from J, leaving 13 bases between. The CDR3 contains 15 residues. Per the germline V gene, CDR1 is KGHSH and CDR2 is LQKENI. CDR3 sequence (DNA): TGTGCCAGCACTGACCAGGCCTCAACTAATGAAAAACTGTTTTTT. Translated: CASTDQASTNEKLFF.